One T cell receptor (beta chain) is described in this entry. Antigen: not known. Each diagnosis was determined on the basis of clinical symptoms, serum thyroxine, TRAb, thyroid ultrasound and orbital computed tomography. The record originates from a study of Graves' ophthalmopathy and Graves' hyperthyroidism. Study summary: Upon initial diagnosis and before any treatment, peripheral blood was collected. Study-wide results and caveats: Thyroid clonotypes that were expanded above 0.001 frequency mostly also appeared in blood. Ophthalmopathy could be told apart from stable hyperthyroidism by a 13-signature model (roughly 90% sensitivity, approximately 81% specificity).

Germline CDR1 MGHRA, CDR2 YSYEKL. This CDR3 comprises 15 residues. Trimming shortened V by 0 bases and J by 4 bases, and 12 bases separated the two germline ends. The authors amplified TCR beta CDR3 regions, and they did so from RNA transcripts for repertoire sequencing. After a first-round RT-PCR with HTBI primers, a second-round multiplex PCR was run. MiXCR, run by TCRdb on the multiplex PCR reads, gives a single entry per CDR3 protein. The sample has roughly 380,000 distinct CDR3 sequences; 15% are singletons. The sequencing sample was made of peripheral blood. This TCR was sampled from a woman younger than 35 with stable Graves' hyperthyroidism. This chain joins TRBV4-1 and TRBJ1-1; D uncertain. The CDR3 DNA follows: TGCGCCAGCAGCCAAGATCTTGAACGGACCACTGAAGCTTTCTTT. This translates into CASSQDLERTTEAFF.